Listed below are T cell receptor beta chains from one sample, sequenced in a study of T cell responses to AZD1222 COVID-19 vaccine. Generated by immunoSEQ multiplex PCR, the TCRdb table keeps only in-frame clones and is missing some. This sample has roughly 89,000 clones, with roughly 90% found just once. The specimen comprised peripheral blood, sampled on day 0 of MenACWY control vaccination. The receptors here all came from an adult in good health. The CDR3 runs from the conserved cysteine through the conserved F or W. The order of the fields is V gene, D gene, clone size, J gene, CDR3 protein, CDR3 DNA. The D gene is left open where the match is weak. Clone size is stated in some rows and not others, as once, few, many or a class when expanded.

>TRBV28|-|once|TRBJ1-1
CASDRGGSEAFF
TGTGCCAGCGATCGGGGGGGGTCTGAAGCTTTCTTT
>TRBV24-1|-|-|TRBJ1-5
CATSETGLSNQPQHF
TGTGCCACCAGTGAAACAGGGTTAAGCAATCAGCCCCAGCATTTT
>TRBV30|TRBD1|-|TRBJ1-5
CAWSARDRGFGQPQHF
TGTGCCTGGAGTGCCCGGGACAGGGGCTTCGGTCAGCCCCAGCATTTT
>TRBV10-3|-|-|TRBJ2-3
CAISESTPLTGLTQYF
TGTGCCATCAGTGAGTCTACCCCCCTGACAGGTTTGACGCAGTATTTT
>TRBV10-3|TRBD1|-|TRBJ1-5
CATSNSGTGVVESNQPQHF
TGTGCCACCTCAAATTCCGGGACAGGGGTAGTAGAGAGCAATCAGCCCCAGCATTTT
>TRBV7-2|TRBD1|-|TRBJ2-1
CASSLDRESGNEQFF
TGTGCCAGCAGCTTGGACAGGGAGAGTGGAAATGAGCAGTTCTTC
>TRBV9|-|-|TRBJ1-1
CASNAGNMNTEAFF
TGTGCCAGCAACGCGGGTAACATGAACACTGAAGCTTTCTTT
>TRBV19|-|once|TRBJ1-1
CASSIPGQITEAFF
TGTGCCAGTAGTATACCGGGGCAGATTACTGAAGCTTTCTTT
>TRBV20-1|TRBD1|-|TRBJ1-2
CSASQGANYGYTF
TGCAGTGCTAGTCAGGGGGCCAACTATGGCTACACCTTC
>TRBV3-1/TRBV3-2|-|-|TRBJ1-6
CASSQGPPRDNSHSPLHF
TGTGCCAGCAGCCAAGGCCCCCCGCGGGACAATTCCCATTCACCCCTCCACTTT
>TRBV7-8|-|-|TRBJ2-4
CASSLEGRRDGSKNIQYF
TGTGCCAGCAGCTTAGAGGGGAGGAGGGACGGGAGCAAAAACATTCAGTACTTC
>TRBV2|-|-|TRBJ1-2
CASLRTNYGYTF
TGTGCCAGCTTGCGAACAAACTATGGCTACACCTTC
>TRBV19|TRBD2|-|TRBJ2-1
CASSTISGYNRDEQFF
TGTGCCAGTAGTACCATTAGCGGGTATAATCGGGACGAGCAGTTCTTC
>TRBV5-6|-|-|TRBJ1-1
CASSLVVGTEAFF
TGTGCCAGCAGCTTGGTCGTCGGGACTGAAGCTTTCTTT
>TRBV7-2|-|-|TRBJ1-1
CASSLRIGLNTEAFF
TGTGCCAGCAGCTTAAGGATTGGGCTGAACACTGAAGCTTTCTTT
>TRBV11-2|-|-|TRBJ2-6
CASSFELLSGANVLTF
TGTGCCAGCAGCTTTGAACTTTTATCTGGGGCCAACGTCCTGACTTTC
>TRBV9|TRBD1|-|TRBJ2-7
CASSAQGAYEQYF
TGTGCCAGCAGCGCACAGGGGGCCTACGAGCAGTACTTC
>TRBV2|-|-|TRBJ2-7
CASNALMTGPYEQYF
TGTGCCAGCAACGCGCTCATGACTGGACCCTACGAGCAGTACTTC
>TRBV7-2|TRBD1|-|TRBJ2-1
CASSLVRGLPSNYNEQFF
TGTGCCAGCAGCTTAGTCAGGGGGCTTCCCTCTAACTACAATGAGCAGTTCTTC
>TRBV18|-|-|TRBJ2-3
CASSQGFEADTQYF
TGTGCCAGCTCCCAGGGTTTTGAGGCGGATACGCAGTATTTT
>TRBV18|-|-|TRBJ2-2
CASSESEGTGELFF
TGTGCCAGCTCAGAGTCCGAGGGCACCGGGGAGCTGTTTTTT
>TRBV29-1|TRBD2|-|TRBJ2-7
CSVERGLAGAEQYF
TGCAGCGTTGAAAGGGGACTAGCGGGAGCCGAGCAGTACTTC
>TRBV30|-|-|TRBJ2-6
CAWSLLSGHHSGANVLTF
TGTGCCTGGAGTCTACTGTCGGGACATCACTCTGGGGCCAACGTCCTGACTTTC
>TRBV6-2/TRBV6-3|TRBD1|-|TRBJ1-5
CASSYPRQGVSSNQPQHF
TGTGCCAGCAGTTACCCCCGACAGGGGGTAAGCAGCAATCAGCCCCAGCATTTT
>TRBV2|-|-|TRBJ2-7
CASRPLYEQYF
TGTGCCAGCAGGCCCCTCTACGAGCAGTACTTC
>TRBV10-1|TRBD2|-|TRBJ2-3
CASSEALAGGPSDTQYF
TGCGCCAGCAGTGAGGCTCTAGCGGGAGGGCCCTCAGATACGCAGTATTTT
>TRBV10-2|-|-|TRBJ2-5
CASTPRSAETQYF
TGCGCCAGCACCCCTCGGAGCGCGGAGACCCAGTACTTC
>TRBV11-3|-|-|TRBJ2-5
CASSLGYEETQYF
TGTGCCAGCAGCTTGGGCTACGAAGAGACCCAGTACTTC
>TRBV19|TRBD2|-|TRBJ2-1
CASAPTAGVYEQFF
TGTGCCAGTGCCCCTACAGCGGGAGTCTATGAGCAGTTCTTC
>TRBV28|-|once|TRBJ2-1
CASSNPREQFF
TGTGCCAGCAGTAACCCCAGGGAGCAGTTCTTC
>TRBV30|-|-|TRBJ2-1
CAWRFRGYGDEQFF
TGTGCCTGGCGTTTTCGCGGCTACGGCGATGAGCAGTTCTTC
>TRBV28|-|once|TRBJ1-4
CASSWEGIGEKLFF
TGTGCCAGCAGTTGGGAGGGGATAGGCGAAAAACTGTTTTTT
>TRBV28|-|-|TRBJ1-5
CASSPVSGSQPQHF
TGTGCCAGCAGCCCAGTGTCAGGGAGTCAGCCCCAGCATTTT
>TRBV7-6|TRBD1|-|TRBJ1-4
CASSLGQGNFEKLFF
TGTGCCAGCAGCTTGGGACAGGGTAACTTCGAAAAACTGTTTTTT